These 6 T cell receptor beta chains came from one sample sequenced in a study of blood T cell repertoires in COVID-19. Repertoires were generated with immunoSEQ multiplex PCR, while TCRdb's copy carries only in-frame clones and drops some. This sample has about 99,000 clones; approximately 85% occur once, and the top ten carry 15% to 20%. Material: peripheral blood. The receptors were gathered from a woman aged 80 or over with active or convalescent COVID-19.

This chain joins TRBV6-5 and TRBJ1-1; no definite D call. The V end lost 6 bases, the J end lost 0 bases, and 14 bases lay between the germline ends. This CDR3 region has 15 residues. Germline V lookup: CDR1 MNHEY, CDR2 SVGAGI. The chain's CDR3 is CASSLTLTVNTEAFF. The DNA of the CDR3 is TGTGCCAGCAGCCTGACTTTGACGGTGAACACTGAAGCTTTCTTT.

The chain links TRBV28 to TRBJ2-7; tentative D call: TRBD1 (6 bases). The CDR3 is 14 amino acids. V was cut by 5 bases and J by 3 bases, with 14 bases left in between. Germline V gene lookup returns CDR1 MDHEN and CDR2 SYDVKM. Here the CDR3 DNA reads TGTGCCAGCAGTACCTCTCGACAGGTCTACGAGCAGTACTTC. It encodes CASSTSRQVYEQYF.

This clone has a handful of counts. The CDR3 DNA is TGTGCCAGCACCCCCGGCACAGATGAGCAGTTCTTC. Its protein is CASTPGTDEQFF. The rearrangement links TRBV6-6 to TRBJ2-1, with D unresolved. This CDR3 comprises 12 residues. Germline-derived CDR1 and CDR2 are MNHNY and SVGAGI (reference sequence). V was pared by 7 bases and J by 8 bases, with 12 bases between.

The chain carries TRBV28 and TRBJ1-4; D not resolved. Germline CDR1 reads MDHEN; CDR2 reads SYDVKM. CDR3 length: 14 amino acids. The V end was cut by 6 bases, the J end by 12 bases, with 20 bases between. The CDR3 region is CASSLVQARQELFF. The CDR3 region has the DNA TGTGCCAGCAGCCTCGTTCAGGCAAGGCAGGAACTGTTTTTT.

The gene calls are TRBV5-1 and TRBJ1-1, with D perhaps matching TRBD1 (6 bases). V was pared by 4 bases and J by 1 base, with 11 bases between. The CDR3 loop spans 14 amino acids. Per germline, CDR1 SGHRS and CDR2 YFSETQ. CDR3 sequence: CASSLDRPNTEAFF. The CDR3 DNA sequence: TGCGCCAGCAGCCTGGACAGACCGAACACTGAAGCTTTCTTT.

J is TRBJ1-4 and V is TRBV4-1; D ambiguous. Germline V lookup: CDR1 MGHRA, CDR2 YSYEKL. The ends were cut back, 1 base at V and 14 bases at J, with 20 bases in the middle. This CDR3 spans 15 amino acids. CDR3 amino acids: CASSQGPGDVECLFF. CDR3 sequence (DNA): TGCGCCAGCAGCCAAGGGCCCGGAGACGTTGAATGCCTGTTTTTT.